Listed below are T cell receptor beta chains from one sample, sequenced in a study of shared clonotypes between healthy human individuals. Sequencing used immunoSEQ multiplex PCR; TCRdb keeps in-frame clones, though not all of them. The sample carries 2,500,000 or so clones, 85% to 95% recorded once. Material for sequencing was naive CD4+ T cells from PBMCs. The origin of the receptors is a man aged 18 to 30 in good health. Some clones in this sample may be carry-over from other donors' samples. Both conserved end residues are part of each CDR3. D genes are given only for firm matches. Expanded clones get a size class; other rows say once, few or many, or leave the size out.

.	TRBV7-6	TRBD2	TRBJ2-1	TGTGCCAGCAGCTCGCCCTCAGCGGGAGGCGATGAGCAGTTCTTC	CASSSPSAGGDEQFF
.	TRBV9	.	TRBJ1-5	TGTGCCAGCAGCCAGCTAGGCATGGCCAATCAGCCCCAGCATTTT	CASSQLGMANQPQHF
.	TRBV11-3	TRBD2	TRBJ2-3	TGTGCCAGCAGCTTAGGCGGGGGGACTAGCGGGAAGCCAGATACGCAGTATTTT	CASSLGGGTSGKPDTQYF
.	TRBV4-1	.	TRBJ1-1	TGCGCCAGCAGGGTCTTTGGGATGAACACTGAAGCTTTCTTT	CASRVFGMNTEAFF
.	TRBV7-9	TRBD1	TRBJ2-7	TGTGCCAGCAGCACCCGGGACAGAGCGGACGAGCAGTACTTC	CASSTRDRADEQYF
.	TRBV18	TRBD1	TRBJ1-5	TGTGCCAGCTCACCCCCGGGACAGGGCTTCAATCAGCCCCAGCATTTT	CASSPPGQGFNQPQHF
.	TRBV9	.	TRBJ1-2	TGTGCCAGCAGTCCCGGGTCCTTGGGTGGCTACACCTTC	CASSPGSLGGYTF
.	TRBV11-1	TRBD2	TRBJ2-1	TGTGCCAGCAGGAGGGGACTAGCGGACAATGAGCAGTTCTTC	CASRRGLADNEQFF
.	TRBV11-3	TRBD1	TRBJ2-7	TGTGCCAGCAGCAAAGGGGGCTTGGACGAGCAGTACTTC	CASSKGGLDEQYF
.	TRBV11-2	TRBD2	TRBJ2-1	TGTGCCAGCAGCCCCAGAGGAGGACTAGCGGGGTTAGACAATGAGCAGTTCTTC	CASSPRGGLAGLDNEQFF
.	TRBV29-1	.	TRBJ2-7	TGCAGCGTTGTAGCGGTGAGCTCCTACGAGCAGTACTTC	CSVVAVSSYEQYF
few	TRBV9	.	TRBJ2-1	TGTGCCAGCAGCCTCCGGGTTGATGATGAGCAGTTCTTC	CASSLRVDDEQFF
.	TRBV7-2	.	TRBJ2-7	TGTGCCAGCAGCTTGGGGGGGGCTGCCTACGAGCAGTACTTC	CASSLGGAAYEQYF
.	TRBV18	.	TRBJ2-1	TGTGCCAGCTCACCGTCCCGGGTCGTAATAAGCTCCTACAATGAGCAGTTCTTC	CASSPSRVVISSYNEQFF
once	TRBV14	.	TRBJ1-2	TGTGCCAGCAGCCAAGGTATCGGGACTTACGGCTACACCTTC	CASSQGIGTYGYTF
.	TRBV20-1	.	TRBJ1-5	TGCAGTGCTAGAGGAACGGGGTCCCAGCATTTT	CSARGTGSQHF
once	TRBV5-1	.	TRBJ2-1	TGCGCCAGCACTCGTCCCGACAGGGTGGAGGGCGAGCAGTTCTTC	CASTRPDRVEGEQFF
.	TRBV18	.	TRBJ1-3	TGTGCCAGCTCACTCTTTTTAAGCGGGGACGGAAACACCATATATTTT	CASSLFLSGDGNTIYF
.	TRBV7-8	.	TRBJ1-1	TGTGCCAGCAGGTCGGGGGGGCTGAGGACTGAAGCTTTCTTT	CASRSGGLRTEAFF
.	TRBV20-1	.	TRBJ2-1	TGCAGTGCTTTACCGGGGGCACGGCAGTTCTTC	CSALPGARQFF
.	TRBV28	.	TRBJ1-5	TGTGCCAGCAGCCTCCCCACTAATAGCAATCAGCCCCAGCATTTT	CASSLPTNSNQPQHF
.	TRBV13	.	TRBJ1-1	TGTGCCAGCAGCGTAAACAGGGACACTGAAGCTTTCTTT	CASSVNRDTEAFF
once	TRBV27	.	TRBJ2-3	TGTGCCAGCAGCCCACGGCTCACAGATACGCAGTATTTT	CASSPRLTDTQYF
.	TRBV5-1	TRBD1	TRBJ1-2	TGCGCCAGCAGCCAGGGTGGACAGGTGAACTATGGCTACACCTTC	CASSQGGQVNYGYTF
.	TRBV19	TRBD1	TRBJ1-1	TGTGCCAGTAGTATGTGGGCAGGGGGGACTGAAGCTTTCTTT	CASSMWAGGTEAFF
.	TRBV6-6	.	TRBJ1-4	TGTGCCAGCAGTTCTACCGGGACACCTAATGAAAAACTGTTTTTT	CASSSTGTPNEKLFF
.	TRBV6-1	.	TRBJ1-5	TGTGCCAGCAGGGCCCCCGGACCCGGCGGGCAGCCCCAGCATTTT	CASRAPGPGGQPQHF
.	TRBV5-1	.	TRBJ2-1	TGCGCCAGCACCTCTGGCGGAAGGGACAATGAGCAGTTCTTC	CASTSGGRDNEQFF
.	TRBV28	.	TRBJ2-1	TGTGCCAGCAGTGGCGGGACGAGCGAGCAGTTCTTC	CASSGGTSEQFF
.	TRBV2	.	TRBJ2-2	TGTGCCAGCAGGGACAGCTACACCGGGGAGCTGTTTTTT	CASRDSYTGELFF
.	TRBV28	TRBD2	TRBJ2-5	TGTGCCAGCAGTTCCAAGCGGGAAGGAGAGACCCAGTACTTC	CASSSKREGETQYF
.	TRBV27	.	TRBJ1-2	TGTGCCAGCAGTTTAATAAGACAGCCGACTAACTATGGCTACACCTTC	CASSLIRQPTNYGYTF